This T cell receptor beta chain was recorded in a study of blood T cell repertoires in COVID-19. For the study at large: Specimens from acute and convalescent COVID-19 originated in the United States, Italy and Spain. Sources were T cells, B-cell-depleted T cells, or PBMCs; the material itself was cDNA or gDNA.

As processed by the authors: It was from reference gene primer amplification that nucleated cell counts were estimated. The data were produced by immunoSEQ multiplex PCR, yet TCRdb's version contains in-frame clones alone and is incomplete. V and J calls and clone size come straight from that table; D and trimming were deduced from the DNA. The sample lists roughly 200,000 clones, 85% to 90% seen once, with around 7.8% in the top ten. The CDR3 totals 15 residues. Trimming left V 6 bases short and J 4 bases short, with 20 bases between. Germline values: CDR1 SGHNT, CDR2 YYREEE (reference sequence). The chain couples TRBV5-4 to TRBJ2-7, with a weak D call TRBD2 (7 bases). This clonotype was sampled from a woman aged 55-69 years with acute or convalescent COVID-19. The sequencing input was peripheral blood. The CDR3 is CASTRAGAGDYEQYF. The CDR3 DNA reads TGTGCCAGCACCAGAGCAGGGGCGGGGGATTACGAGCAGTACTTC.